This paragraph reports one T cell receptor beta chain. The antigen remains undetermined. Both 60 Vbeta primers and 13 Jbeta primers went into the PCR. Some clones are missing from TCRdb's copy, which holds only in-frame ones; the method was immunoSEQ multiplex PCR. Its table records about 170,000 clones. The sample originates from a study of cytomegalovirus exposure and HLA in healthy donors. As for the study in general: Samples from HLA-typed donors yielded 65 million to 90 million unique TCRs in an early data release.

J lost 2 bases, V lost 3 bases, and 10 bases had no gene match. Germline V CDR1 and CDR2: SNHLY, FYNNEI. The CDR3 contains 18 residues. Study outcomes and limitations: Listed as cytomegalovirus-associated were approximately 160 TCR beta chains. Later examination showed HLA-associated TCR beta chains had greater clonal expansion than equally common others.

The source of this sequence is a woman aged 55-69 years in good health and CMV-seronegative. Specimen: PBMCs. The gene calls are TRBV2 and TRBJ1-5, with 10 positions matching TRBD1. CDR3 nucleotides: TGTGCCAGCAGTGAGGCCCGAGGGGGGACAGGGGGCAATCAGCCCCAGCATTTT. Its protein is CASSEARGGTGGNQPQHF.